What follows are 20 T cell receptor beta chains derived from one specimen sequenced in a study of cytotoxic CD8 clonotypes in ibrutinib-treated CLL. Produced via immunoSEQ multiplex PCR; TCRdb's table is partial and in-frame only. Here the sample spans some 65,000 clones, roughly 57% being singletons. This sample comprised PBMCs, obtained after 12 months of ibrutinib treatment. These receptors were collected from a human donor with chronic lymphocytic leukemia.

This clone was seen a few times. The CDR3 is CASTLRDRTSGYTF. The CDR3 DNA reads TGTGCCAGCACCCTCCGGGACCGGACTTCGGGCTACACCTTC. The chain has TRBV6-1 and TRBJ1-2, with D maybe TRBD1 (5 bases). The CDR3 contains 14 residues. CDR1 and CDR2 from the germline V gene are MNHNS and SASEGT. V gave up 7 bases and J gave up 8 bases, with 20 bases separating them.

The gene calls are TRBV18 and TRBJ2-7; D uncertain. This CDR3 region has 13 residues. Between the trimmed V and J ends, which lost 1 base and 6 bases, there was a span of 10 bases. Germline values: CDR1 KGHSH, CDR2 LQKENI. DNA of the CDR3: TGTGCCAGCTCACCACTCCCCCTCTCCGAGCAGTACTTC. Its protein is CASSPLPLSEQYF. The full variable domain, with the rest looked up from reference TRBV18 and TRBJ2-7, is NAGVMQNPRHLVRRRGQEARLRCSPMKGHSHVYWYRQLPEEGLKFMVYLQKENIIDESGMPKERFSAEFPKEGPSILRIQQVVRGDSAAYFCASSPLPLSEQYFGPGTRLTVT.

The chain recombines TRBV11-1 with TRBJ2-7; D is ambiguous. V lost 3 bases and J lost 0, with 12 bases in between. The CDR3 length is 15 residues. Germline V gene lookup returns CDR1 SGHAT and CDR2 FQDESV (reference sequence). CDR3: CASSFDLRTSYEQYF. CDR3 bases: TGTGCCAGCAGCTTCGATCTACGGACCTCCTACGAGCAGTACTTC.

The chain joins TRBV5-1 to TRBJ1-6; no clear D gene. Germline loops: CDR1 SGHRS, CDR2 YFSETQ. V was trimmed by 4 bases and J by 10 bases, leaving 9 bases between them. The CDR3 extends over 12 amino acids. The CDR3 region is CASSTVGSPLHF. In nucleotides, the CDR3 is TGCGCCAGCAGCACCGTAGGCTCACCCCTCCACTTT.

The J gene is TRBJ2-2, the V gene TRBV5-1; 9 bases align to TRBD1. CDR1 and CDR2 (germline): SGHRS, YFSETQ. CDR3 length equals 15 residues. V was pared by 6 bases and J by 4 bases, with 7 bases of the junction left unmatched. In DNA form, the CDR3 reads TGCGCCAGCATGAGGGTGACAGGGGGCACCGGGGAGCTGTTTTTT. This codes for CASMRVTGGTGELFF.

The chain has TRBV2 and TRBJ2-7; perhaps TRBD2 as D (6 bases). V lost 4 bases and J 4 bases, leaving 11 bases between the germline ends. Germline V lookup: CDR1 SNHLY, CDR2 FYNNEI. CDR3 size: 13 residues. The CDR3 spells CASSVGGRYEQYF. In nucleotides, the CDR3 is TGTGCCAGCAGTGTTGGAGGGAGATACGAGCAGTACTTC.

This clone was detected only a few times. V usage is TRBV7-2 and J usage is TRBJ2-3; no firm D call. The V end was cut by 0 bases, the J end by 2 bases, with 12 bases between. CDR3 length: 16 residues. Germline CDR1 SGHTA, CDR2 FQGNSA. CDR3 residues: CASSLASSLITDTQYF. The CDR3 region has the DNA TGTGCCAGCAGCTTAGCGAGTAGCTTGATCACAGATACGCAGTATTTT.

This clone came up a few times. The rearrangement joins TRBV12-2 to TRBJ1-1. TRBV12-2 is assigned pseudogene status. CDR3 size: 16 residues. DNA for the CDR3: TGTGCAAGTCGCACCAGGGACCGGGGGGAGGAGACTGAAGCTTTCTTT. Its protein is CASRTRDRGEETEAFF.

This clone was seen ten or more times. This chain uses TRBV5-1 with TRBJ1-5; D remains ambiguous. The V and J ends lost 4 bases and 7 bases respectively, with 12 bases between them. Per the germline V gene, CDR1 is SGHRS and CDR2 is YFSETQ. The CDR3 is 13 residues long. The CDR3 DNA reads TGCGCCAGCAGCACGTCATTTGGCCAGCCCCAGCATTTT. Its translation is CASSTSFGQPQHF.

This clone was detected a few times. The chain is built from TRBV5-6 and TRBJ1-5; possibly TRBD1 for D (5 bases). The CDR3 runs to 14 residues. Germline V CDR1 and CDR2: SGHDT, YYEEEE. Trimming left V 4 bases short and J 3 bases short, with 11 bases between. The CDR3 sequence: CASSLRQNNQPQHF. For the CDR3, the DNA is TGTGCCAGCAGCCTACGACAGAACAATCAGCCCCAGCATTTT.

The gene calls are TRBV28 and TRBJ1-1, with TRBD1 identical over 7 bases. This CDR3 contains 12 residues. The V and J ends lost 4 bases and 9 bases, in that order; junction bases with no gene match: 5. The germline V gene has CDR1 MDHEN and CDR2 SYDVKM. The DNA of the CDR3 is TGTGCCAGCAGTTACGGGGACAGCCAAGCTTTCTTT. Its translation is CASSYGDSQAFF.

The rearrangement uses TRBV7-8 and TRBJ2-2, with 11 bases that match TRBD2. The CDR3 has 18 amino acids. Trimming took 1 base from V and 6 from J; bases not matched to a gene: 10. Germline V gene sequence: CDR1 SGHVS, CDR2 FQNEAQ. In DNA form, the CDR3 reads TGTGCCAGCAGCTTAGTTCCGACTAGCGGGACATTGGCCGGGGAGCTGTTTTTT. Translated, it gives CASSLVPTSGTLAGELFF.

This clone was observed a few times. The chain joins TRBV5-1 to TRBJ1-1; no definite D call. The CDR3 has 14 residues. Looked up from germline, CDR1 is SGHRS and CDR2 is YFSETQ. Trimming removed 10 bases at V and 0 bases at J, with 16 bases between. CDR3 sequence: CAVGRWALNTEAFF. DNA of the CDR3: TGCGCCGTCGGACGGTGGGCCCTGAACACTGAAGCTTTCTTT.

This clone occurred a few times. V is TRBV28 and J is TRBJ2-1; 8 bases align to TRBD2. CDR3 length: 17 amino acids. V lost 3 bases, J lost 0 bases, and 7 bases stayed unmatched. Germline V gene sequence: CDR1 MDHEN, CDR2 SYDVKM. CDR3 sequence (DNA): TGTGCCAGCAGTTTGCGTGCCAGCGGGAGCTCCTACAATGAGCAGTTCTTC. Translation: CASSLRASGSSYNEQFF.

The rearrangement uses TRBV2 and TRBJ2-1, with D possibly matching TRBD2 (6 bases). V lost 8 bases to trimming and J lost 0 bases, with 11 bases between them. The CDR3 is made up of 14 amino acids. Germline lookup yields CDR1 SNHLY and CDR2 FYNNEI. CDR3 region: CASRDSRSYNEQFF. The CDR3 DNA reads TGTGCCAGCCGGGACTCCCGCTCCTACAATGAGCAGTTCTTC.

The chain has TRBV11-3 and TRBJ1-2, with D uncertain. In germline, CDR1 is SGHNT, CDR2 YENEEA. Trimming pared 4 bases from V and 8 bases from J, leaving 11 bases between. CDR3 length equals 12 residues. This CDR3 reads CASSSLREGYTF. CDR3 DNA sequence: TGTGCCAGCAGCTCCCTTCGGGAAGGCTACACCTTC.

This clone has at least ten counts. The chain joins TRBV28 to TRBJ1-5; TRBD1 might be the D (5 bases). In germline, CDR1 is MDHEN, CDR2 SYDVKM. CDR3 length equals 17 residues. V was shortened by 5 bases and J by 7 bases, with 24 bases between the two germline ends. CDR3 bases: TGTGCCAGCAGTCTACCTACCGCGAGGGGTTACACACAGCCCCAGCATTTT. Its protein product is CASSLPTARGYTQPQHF.

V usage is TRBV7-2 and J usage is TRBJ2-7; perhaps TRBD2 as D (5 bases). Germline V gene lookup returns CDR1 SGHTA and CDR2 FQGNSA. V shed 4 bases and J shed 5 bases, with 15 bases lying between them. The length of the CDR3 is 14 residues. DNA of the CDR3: TGTGCCAGCAGCTCACTAGATTGGGCAGACGAGCAGTACTTC. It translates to CASSSLDWADEQYF.

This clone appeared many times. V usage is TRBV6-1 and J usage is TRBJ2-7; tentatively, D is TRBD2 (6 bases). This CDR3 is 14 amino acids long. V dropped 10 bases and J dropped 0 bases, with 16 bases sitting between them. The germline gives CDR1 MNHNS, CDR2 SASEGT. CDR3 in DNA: TGTGCCACCCGGGTAGGCGGGGCCTCCTACGAGCAGTACTTC. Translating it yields CATRVGGASYEQYF.

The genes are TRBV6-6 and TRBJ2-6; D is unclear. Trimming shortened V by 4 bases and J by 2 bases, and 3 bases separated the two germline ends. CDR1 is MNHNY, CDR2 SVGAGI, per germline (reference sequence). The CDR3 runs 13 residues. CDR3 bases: TGTGCCAGCAGTTCTACTGGGGCCAACGTCCTGACTTTC. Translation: CASSSTGANVLTF.